This T cell receptor (beta chain) derives from a study of T cells expressing NK-cell markers. On the study more broadly: Sorted CD3+CD56-NKG2C+, CD3+CD56+NKG2C+ and CD3+CD56+NKG2C- T cells supplied the TCR beta repertoires. Most of the eight sequenced donors were HCMV-seropositive; one was seronegative.

TCRdb processed the 5' RACE reads again and assigns one entry to each CDR3 protein, with no DNA. The sample's table shows 150,000 to 180,000 distinct CDR3 sequences. Germline V lookup: CDR1 LGHNT, CDR2 FRNRAP. This CDR3 has 16 amino acids. Sample: blood T cells: a sorted CD56 or NKG2C T cell subset, CD4+ or CD8+ T cells, or bulk PBMC T cells (not recorded which). This chain joins TRBV12-5 and TRBJ2-1; absent DNA, TCRdb's TRBD1 call cannot be checked. This TCR derives from a woman aged 45 to 65 in good health. This chain's CDR3 is CASGFNRESSYNEQFF.